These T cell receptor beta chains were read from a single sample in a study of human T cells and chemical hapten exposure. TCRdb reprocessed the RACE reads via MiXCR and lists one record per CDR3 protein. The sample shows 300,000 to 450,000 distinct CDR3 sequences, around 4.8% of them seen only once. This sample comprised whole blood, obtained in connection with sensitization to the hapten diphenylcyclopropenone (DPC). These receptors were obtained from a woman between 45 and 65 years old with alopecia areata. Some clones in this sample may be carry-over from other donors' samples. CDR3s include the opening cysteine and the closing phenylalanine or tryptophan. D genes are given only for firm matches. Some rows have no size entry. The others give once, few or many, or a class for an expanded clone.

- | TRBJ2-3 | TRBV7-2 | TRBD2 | TGTGCCAGCAACCCGCAGACTAGCGGGTCAGATACGCAGTATTTT | CASNPQTSGSDTQYF
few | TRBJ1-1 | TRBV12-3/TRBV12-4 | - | TGTGCCAGCAGGCTAACCCGGGTTTCGAACACTGAAGCTTTCTTT | CASRLTRVSNTEAFF
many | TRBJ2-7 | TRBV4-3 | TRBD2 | TGCGCCAGCAGCCCGGGGACTAGCGGGAGGCCCTCCTACGAGCAGTACTTC | CASSPGTSGRPSYEQYF
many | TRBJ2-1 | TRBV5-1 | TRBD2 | TGCGCCAGCAGCTCTAGCGGGGGGGCCGGCTATGAGCAGTTCTTC | CASSSSGGAGYEQFF
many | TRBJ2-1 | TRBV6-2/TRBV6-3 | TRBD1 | TGTGCCAGCAGGGATTACCGGGACAGGGGGCTCTGGAATGAGCAGTTCTTC | CASRDYRDRGLWNEQFF
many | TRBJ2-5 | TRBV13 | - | TGTGCCAGCAGCTTAGGGACACTCCAAGAGACCCAGTACTTC | CASSLGTLQETQYF
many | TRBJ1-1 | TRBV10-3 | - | TGTGCCATCAGCGGTTATAAGCGAAAACCCGATACTAACAGGAACACTGAAGCTTTCTTT | CAISGYKRKPDTNRNTEAFF
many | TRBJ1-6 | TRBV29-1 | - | TGCAGCGTTGTAGGCCTGATACTTTCACCCCTCCACTTT | CSVVGLILSPLHF
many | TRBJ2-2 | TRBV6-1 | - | TGTGCCAGCAGTCCTGTGGGGGGGCGCATCAACACCGGGGAGCTGTTTTTT | CASSPVGGRINTGELFF
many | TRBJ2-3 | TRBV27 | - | TGTGCCAGCAGTCCAACCGGGACAACTAGCACAGATACGCAGTATTTT | CASSPTGTTSTDTQYF
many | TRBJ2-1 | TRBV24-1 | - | TGTGCCACCAGTGGTAGGGGTGAGCAGTTCTTC | CATSGRGEQFF
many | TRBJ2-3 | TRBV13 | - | TGTGCCAGCAGCTTAGGCCATATCAGGGATACGCAGTATTTT | CASSLGHIRDTQYF
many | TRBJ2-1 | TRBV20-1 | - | TGCAGTGGGATGACCGGGCGCCCACCTAGCTCCTACAATGAGCAGTTCTTC | CSGMTGRPPSSYNEQFF
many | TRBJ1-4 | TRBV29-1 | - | TGCAGCGTTCGGGAGGCTTCTAATGAAAAACTGTTTTTT | CSVREASNEKLFF
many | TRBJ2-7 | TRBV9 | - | TGTGCCAGCAGCGTAGGGGACACCCCCTACGAGCAGTACTTC | CASSVGDTPYEQYF
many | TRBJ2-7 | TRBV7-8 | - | TGTGCCAGCAGCTTAGCGGAGGGGGGGCCCTACGAGCAGTACTTC | CASSLAEGGPYEQYF
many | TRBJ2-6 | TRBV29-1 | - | TGCAGCGTTAGTTTCAGGGACGCTGGGGCCAACGTCCTGACTTTC | CSVSFRDAGANVLTF
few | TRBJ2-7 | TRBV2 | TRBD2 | TGTGCCAGCAGTGAAGTCATGACTAGCGGGACAGAGGAGCAGTACTTC | CASSEVMTSGTEEQYF
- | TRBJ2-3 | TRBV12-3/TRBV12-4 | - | TGTGCCTGCAGTTCCGCGCTAGATACGCAGTATTTT | CACSSALDTQYF
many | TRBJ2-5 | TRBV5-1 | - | TGCGCCAGCAGCAAGGAAGGGGTGCAAGAGACCCAGTACTTC | CASSKEGVQETQYF
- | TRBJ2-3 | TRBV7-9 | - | TGTGCCAGCAGACGCGGGACACCCACGGATACGCAGTATTTT | CASRRGTPTDTQYF
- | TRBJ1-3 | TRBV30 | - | TGTGCCTGGAGCCCAGTTACCGTCTCTGGAAACACCATATATTTT | CAWSPVTVSGNTIYF
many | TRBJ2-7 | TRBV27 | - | TGTGCCAGCAGGCCCGGACAGCGGAACCTCTACGAGCAGTACTTC | CASRPGQRNLYEQYF